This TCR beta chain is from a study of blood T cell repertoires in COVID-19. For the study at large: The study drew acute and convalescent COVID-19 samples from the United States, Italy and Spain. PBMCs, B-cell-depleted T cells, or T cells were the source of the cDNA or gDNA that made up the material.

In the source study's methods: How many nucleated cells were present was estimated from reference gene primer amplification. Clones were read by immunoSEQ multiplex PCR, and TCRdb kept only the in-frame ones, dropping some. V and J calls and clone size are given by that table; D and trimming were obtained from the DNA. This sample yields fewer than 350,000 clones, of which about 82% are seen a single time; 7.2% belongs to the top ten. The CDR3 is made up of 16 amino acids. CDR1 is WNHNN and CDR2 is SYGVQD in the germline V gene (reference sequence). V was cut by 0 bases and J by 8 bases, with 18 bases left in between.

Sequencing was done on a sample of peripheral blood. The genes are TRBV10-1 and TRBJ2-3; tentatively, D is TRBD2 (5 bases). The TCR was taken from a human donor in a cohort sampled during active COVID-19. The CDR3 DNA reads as TGCGCCAGCAGTGAGTCGGGCGGGTCCCTGCCAGGTACGCAGTATTTT. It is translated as CASSESGGSLPGTQYF.